A selection of T cell receptor beta chains follows, all from one sample in a study of blood T cell repertoires in COVID-19. Repertoires were generated with immunoSEQ multiplex PCR, while TCRdb's copy carries only in-frame clones and drops some. Here the sample spans approximately 190,000 clones, approximately 82% being singletons. Sequenced sample: PBMCs or T cells enriched from blood (not recorded which). The receptors shown here come from an older woman with acute COVID-19. Both conserved end residues are part of each CDR3. The D gene is left open where the match is weak. Size tells how often a clone was seen (once, few, many) or the class of an expanded clone, and some rows leave it out.

clone_size	d_call	j_call	v_call	cdr3_nt	cdr3_aa
-	-	TRBJ2-7	TRBV10-1	TGCGCCAGCAGTCCTACCGACTACGAGCAGTACTTC	CASSPTDYEQYF
-	TRBD1	TRBJ2-7	TRBV7-2	TGTGCCAGCAGCTCCTGGGCAGGGGGCGCCGAGCAGTACTTC	CASSSWAGGAEQYF
few	TRBD2	TRBJ2-1	TRBV4-2	TGTGCCAGCAGCCAAACGGGAGCGGGACCGGACAATGAGCAGTTCTTC	CASSQTGAGPDNEQFF
-	-	TRBJ1-2	TRBV19	TGTGCCAGTAGTAACCTCGACAGCTTTACTGGCTACACCTTC	CASSNLDSFTGYTF
-	TRBD1	TRBJ1-5	TRBV13	TGTGCCAGCAGCACCCGAGGGGGGACAGCTTCATATAGCAATCAGCCCCAGCATTTT	CASSTRGGTASYSNQPQHF
-	-	TRBJ1-1	TRBV3-1/TRBV3-2	TGTGCCAGCAGCCAAGAGTGGCAGGGATCCCCTGAAGCTTTCTTT	CASSQEWQGSPEAFF
-	-	TRBJ1-3	TRBV4-1	TGCGCCAGCAGCCAAGTGTCCGGCAGGGTAAACACCATATATTTT	CASSQVSGRVNTIYF
-	TRBD1	TRBJ2-5	TRBV29-1	TGCAGCGTATACAGGGGTTCCGTATACGGGGAAGAGACCCAGTACTTC	CSVYRGSVYGEETQYF
-	TRBD2	TRBJ2-1	TRBV29-1	TGCAGCGTTGTGAGCGGGAGAGACCCCACGCAGTTCTTC	CSVVSGRDPTQFF
-	-	TRBJ1-1	TRBV28	TGTGCCAGCAGTTTCCCTCCTTCAGGCCCCATGAACACTGAAGCTTTCTTT	CASSFPPSGPMNTEAFF
-	TRBD2	TRBJ2-3	TRBV7-9	TGTGCCAGCAGCCTACTAGCGGGAGGTAGAGGAGATACGCAGTATTTT	CASSLLAGGRGDTQYF
-	TRBD2	TRBJ2-1	TRBV7-9	TGTGCCAGCAGCTTAGCACTAGCGGGACACAATGAGCAGTTCTTC	CASSLALAGHNEQFF
once	TRBD1	TRBJ1-5	TRBV7-9	TGTGCCAGCAGCCCCGGACAGGGAATATCGAGAAATCAGCCCCAGCATTTT	CASSPGQGISRNQPQHF
-	-	TRBJ2-1	TRBV7-9	TGTGCCAGCAGCCCCAGGGAAACCCTAATCGAGCAGTTCTTC	CASSPRETLIEQFF
few	-	TRBJ1-4	TRBV24-1	TGTGCCACCAGTGGGGGACAAGCAACTAATGAAAAACTGTTTTTT	CATSGGQATNEKLFF
-	-	TRBJ1-5	TRBV18	TGTGCCAGCTCACCACGTCGGTATTCCAATCAGCCCCAGCATTTT	CASSPRRYSNQPQHF
-	-	TRBJ1-2	TRBV12-3/TRBV12-4	TGTGCCAGTTCGCAGGGTTGGGGCTACACCTTC	CASSQGWGYTF
-	-	TRBJ1-5	TRBV28	TGTGCCAGCAGCGGCACCACAGGGCCCCAGCATTTT	CASSGTTGPQHF
-	-	TRBJ2-3	TRBV18	TGTGCCAGCTCACCAAATCTCCGACAGACCAGCACAGATACGCAGTATTTT	CASSPNLRQTSTDTQYF
-	-	TRBJ2-7	TRBV9	TGTGCCAGCAGCTTTATAGCAGGGTCCTACGAGCAGTACTTC	CASSFIAGSYEQYF
-	TRBD2	TRBJ2-1	TRBV3-1/TRBV3-2	TGTGCCAGCAGCCAAGGAGCGGGACCTCCATCCTCCTACAATGAGCAGTTCTTC	CASSQGAGPPSSYNEQFF
-	-	TRBJ2-1	TRBV11-2	TGTGCCAGCAGCTTAGTGTCTAGCTACAATGAGCAGTTCTTC	CASSLVSSYNEQFF
-	TRBD1	TRBJ1-3	TRBV10-3	TGTGCCATCAGTGCCGGACAGGGTAGAAACACCATATATTTT	CAISAGQGRNTIYF
-	TRBD1	TRBJ2-1	TRBV27	TGTGCCAACGGGACAGGGGGCCACAATGAGCAGTTCTTC	CANGTGGHNEQFF
-	-	TRBJ1-3	TRBV7-2	TGTGCCAGCAGCTTAGCCTGGGGGGGTCCCGGAAACACCATATATTTT	CASSLAWGGPGNTIYF
-	TRBD1	TRBJ1-2	TRBV10-3	TGTGCCATCAGACCAAACAGGGGAAACCCCTATGGCTACACCTTC	CAIRPNRGNPYGYTF
-	-	TRBJ1-2	TRBV7-9	TGTGCCAGCAGCTTAAAGCAAGGGGATCGTGGCTACACCTTC	CASSLKQGDRGYTF
-	TRBD1	TRBJ1-6	TRBV4-3	TGCGCCAGCAGCCAAGATTGGGACAGATCGAATTCACCCCTCCACTTT	CASSQDWDRSNSPLHF
-	-	TRBJ1-5	TRBV7-2	TGTGCCAGCAGCGCAGCAGGGAATAGCAATCAGCCCCAGCATTTT	CASSAAGNSNQPQHF
-	TRBD2	TRBJ2-1	TRBV3-1/TRBV3-2	TGTGCCAGCAGTCCCGTTTTAGCGGGAGTGGTGCAGTTCTTC	CASSPVLAGVVQFF
-	TRBD2	TRBJ2-5	TRBV27	TGTGCCAGCAGTTGGGGGGGACTTTACCAAGAGACCCAGTACTTC	CASSWGGLYQETQYF
-	-	TRBJ2-3	TRBV7-2	TGTGCCAGCAGCTTAGACTATGTTAGCACAGATACGCAGTATTTT	CASSLDYVSTDTQYF
few	TRBD1	TRBJ2-7	TRBV5-1	TGCGCCAGCAGTCGGGGGACAGGGTTGGACGAGCAGTACTTC	CASSRGTGLDEQYF
-	-	TRBJ1-1	TRBV7-9	TGTGCCAGCAGCCTAACAGGGCTGAACACTGAAGCTTTCTTT	CASSLTGLNTEAFF
once	-	TRBJ1-2	TRBV4-3	TGCGCCAGCAGCCAAGTTCTGGGAAACAGGGTTGGCTACACCTTC	CASSQVLGNRVGYTF
-	-	TRBJ1-5	TRBV12-3/TRBV12-4	TGTGCCAGCAGTTTCGACGGGAATCAGCCCCAGCATTTT	CASSFDGNQPQHF
-	-	TRBJ2-1	TRBV6-2/TRBV6-3	TGTGCCAGCAGTTCGACCGGGACTCTGAACAATGAGCAGTTCTTC	CASSSTGTLNNEQFF
-	TRBD2	TRBJ2-1	TRBV5-1	TGCGCCAGCAGCTTGGGGGCTAGCGGGACCCTCAATGAGCAGTTCTTC	CASSLGASGTLNEQFF
-	TRBD2	TRBJ2-3	TRBV29-1	TGCAGCGTTGATACGGCGGGGGGGACAGATACGCAGTATTTT	CSVDTAGGTDTQYF
-	-	TRBJ1-3	TRBV4-2	TGTGCCAGCAGCCAAGATTCCCTCAGTGCGGGGTTCTCCGGAAACACCATATATTTT	CASSQDSLSAGFSGNTIYF
once	TRBD2	TRBJ2-1	TRBV5-1	TGCGCCAGCAGCCAACGGACTAGCGGGGGTATCTCCTACAATGAGCAGTTCTTC	CASSQRTSGGISYNEQFF
-	-	TRBJ2-7	TRBV9	TGTGCCAGCAGCGACAAAGGGAGTGTAACCTACGAGCAGTACTTC	CASSDKGSVTYEQYF
-	TRBD1	TRBJ1-2	TRBV5-8	TGTGCCAGCAGCTTGGTGTTCAAGGGGGCAAGCTACACCTTC	CASSLVFKGASYTF
-	-	TRBJ1-1	TRBV11-3	TGTGCCAGCAGTTCCCTACGGGGCACTGAAGCTTTCTTT	CASSSLRGTEAFF